The rows below give T cell receptor beta chains drawn from one sample of a study of early T cells in non-severe SARS-CoV-2 infection. TCRdb recomputed calls from the 5' RACE reads with MiXCR, one row per CDR3 protein. The sample lists about 110,000 distinct CDR3 sequences; 9.5% to 13% were seen once. The sequenced sample was whole blood. Receptors originate from an adult who was a healthcare worker with PCR-confirmed SARS-CoV-2 infection or an uninfected control (not recorded which). CDR3s include the opening cysteine and the closing phenylalanine or tryptophan.

J	V	CDR3
TRBJ1-1	TRBV12-3/TRBV12-4	CASSIPGTGTLEAFF
TRBJ1-5	TRBV18	CASSSSSNQPQHF
TRBJ2-3	TRBV5-4	CASKMGGGPTDTQYF
TRBJ1-1	TRBV7-9	CASSSRGHMNTEAFF
TRBJ1-2	TRBV28	CASSPDSYGYTF
TRBJ1-2	TRBV11-2	CASSSSRDREGLNGYTF
TRBJ2-7	TRBV29-1	CSVVEQGVYEQYF
TRBJ1-5	TRBV2	CASSEAEDQPQHF
TRBJ2-5	TRBV7-8	CASSFGVAGWAIETQYF
TRBJ1-5	TRBV2	CASSEAEGGNQPQHF
TRBJ2-7	TRBV21-1	CASSPPGPFTYEQYF
TRBJ2-3	TRBV11-2	CASSLGSTQYF
TRBJ2-5	TRBV29-1	CSVGQGASETQYF
TRBJ2-1	TRBV6-5	CASSPSRPNQEQFF
TRBJ1-4	TRBV28	CASSLWSGASEKLFF
TRBJ2-5	TRBV29-1	CSGGTETQYF
TRBJ1-6	TRBV28	CAGGGRGHSPLHF
TRBJ1-1	TRBV9	CASSATPGTYMNTEAFF
TRBJ2-1	TRBV7-2	CASSSLDTYNEQFF
TRBJ1-6	TRBV6-5	CASSLDWSSYNSPLHF
TRBJ2-6	TRBV4-1	CASSQGALTSGANVLTF
TRBJ2-7	TRBV2	CASTRVMVSGSEQYF
TRBJ2-7	TRBV29-1	CSVTASGIYEQYF
TRBJ1-6	TRBV7-2	CASSLDPGNSPLHF
TRBJ1-1	TRBV7-9	CASSIRQGSTEAFF
TRBJ2-3	TRBV6-6	CASSYSGTVTDTQYF
TRBJ2-5	TRBV28	CASSLLGAGQETQYF
TRBJ1-1	TRBV30	CAWSVGPTTEAFF
TRBJ2-7	TRBV18	CASSPRETYEQYF
TRBJ2-3	TRBV11-3	CASSPGGGPTDTQYF
TRBJ2-6	TRBV27	CASSFGTGGTGANVLTF
TRBJ2-1	TRBV6-1	CASSGISGRDYNEQFF
TRBJ1-1	TRBV29-1	CSVEVGFTEAFF
TRBJ2-2	TRBV28	CATHGQGGIGELFF
TRBJ2-1	TRBV30	CAWSVRSGVGNEQFF
TRBJ2-1	TRBV7-9	CASSRGSYNEQFF
TRBJ2-3	TRBV15	CATSIRGLLSTDTQYF